The 14 T cell receptor beta chains reported below all come from one sample, sequenced in a study of T cell clonality in common variable immunodeficiency. Profiling relied on immunoSEQ multiplex PCR, and the TCRdb table lists in-frame clones only, not all of them. The sample is made up of roughly 42,000 clones, none counted only once. Sequencing used peripheral blood mononuclear cells. Receptor source: a person between 18 and 75 years old in good health.

This clone has at least ten counts. Sequencing ends 3 residues short of the CDR3 end; the germline J gene provides the rest. V gene TRBV14 combines with J gene TRBJ1-3; D may be TRBD1 (5 bases). The germline gives CDR1 SGHDN, CDR2 FVKESK. Trimming left V 5 bases short and J 0 bases short, with 14 bases between. CDR3 length: 16 amino acids. Partial CDR3 DNA: TGTGCCAGCAGCTATTCAGGAAGGGGCTCTGGAAACACC. Translated: CASSYSGRGSGNT. The CDR3 in full is CASSYSGRGSGNTIYF.

This clone showed up many times. The CDR3 extends 3 residues past the end of the read, so its final part is completed from the germline J gene. V usage is TRBV4-1 and J usage is TRBJ2-3; 10 nucleotides align to TRBD2. J gave up 6 bases and V 3 bases, and 9 bases lay outside the gene matches. Per the germline V gene, CDR1 is MGHRA and CDR2 is YSYEKL. The length of the CDR3 is 16 residues. The part of the CDR3 DNA that was read is TGCGCCAGCAGCCAGACTAGAGCGGGGGGGCAGGATACG. The encoded protein is CASSQTRAGGQDT. The full CDR3 reads CASSQTRAGGQDTQYF.

There are a few counts of this clone. The read ends 3 residues early relative to the CDR3; the germline J gene fills the gap. The chain couples TRBV20-1 to TRBJ1-6; 11 positions match TRBD1. Germline lookup yields CDR1 DFQATT and CDR2 SNEGSKA (reference sequence). This CDR3 spans 14 amino acids. Trimming removed 3 bases from V and 9 bases from J; junction bases left unmatched: 4. The sequenced CDR3 bases are TGCAGTGCTAGTCCGGGACAGGGGGTTTCACCC. Encoded protein: CSASPGQGVSP. The entire CDR3 reads CSASPGQGVSPLHF.

This clone was seen ten or more times. The read finishes 3 residues shy of the CDR3 end, and the germline J gene is used to complete it. V usage is TRBV5-4 and J usage is TRBJ2-5, with D maybe TRBD1 (5 bases). V was clipped by 1 base and J by 5 bases, with 9 bases between them. In germline, CDR1 is SGHNT, CDR2 YYREEE (reference sequence). This CDR3 is built from 13 residues. The CDR3 loop is CASSLKGVETQYF. The DNA read from the CDR3 is TGTGCCAGCAGCTTGAAAGGGGTGGAGACC.

In this sample, this clone turned up many times. Sequencing ends 3 residues short of the CDR3 end; the germline J gene provides the rest. This rearrangement joins TRBV19 to TRBJ2-1; 7 bases fit TRBD2. Per the germline V gene, CDR1 is LNHDA and CDR2 is SQIVND (reference sequence). The CDR3 has 16 residues. With 6 bases clipped from V and 6 bases from J, the junction kept 14 bases outside the gene matches. CDR3 DNA, as far as it was read: TGTGCCAGTAGCCGAGGGCTAGCGGATTTTCGCAATGAG. Protein: CASSRGLADFRNE. The entire CDR3 protein is CASSRGLADFRNEQFF.

As to this clone: The read comes to an end 3 residues before the CDR3 does, leaving the germline J gene to fill in the end. The chain recombines TRBV20-1 with TRBJ2-1, with 9 bases lining up with TRBD2. Germline V gene data show CDR1 as DFQATT and CDR2 as SNEGSKA (reference sequence). This CDR3 contains 20 residues. J was trimmed by 4 bases and V by 0 bases; bases with no gene match: 19. This CDR3 reads CSARDRSGLAPNGGYNEQFF. Incomplete CDR3 DNA: TGCAGTGCTAGAGATAGATCGGGACTAGCACCCAATGGGGGGTACAATGAG.

This clone was counted many times. The CDR3 goes on 3 residues after the read ends, and that part is filled in from the germline J gene. V and J are TRBV5-4 and TRBJ2-3; 10 bases align to TRBD2. The V gene end was trimmed by 4 bases and the J gene end by 1 base; junction bases not matched to a gene: 6. The CDR3 totals 16 residues. Looked up from germline, CDR1 is SGHNT and CDR2 is YYREEE (reference sequence). Here the CDR3 reads CASSKIGTSGTDTQYF. The CDR3 bases that were read are TGTGCCAGCAGCAAGATCGGGACTAGCGGCACAGATACG.

Comment on this clone: The read comes to an end 3 residues before the CDR3 does, leaving the germline J gene to fill in the end. This chain connects TRBV20-1 to TRBJ2-1; the match to TRBD2 covers 13 bases. The CDR3 loop spans 15 amino acids. Germline V lookup: CDR1 DFQATT, CDR2 SNEGSKA (reference sequence). Germline trimming cut 0 bases from V and 5 bases from J; bases unmatched to any gene: 1. The CDR3 sequence is CSARDGTSGNNEQFF. The DNA read from the CDR3 is TGCAGTGCTAGAGACGGGACTAGCGGGAACAATGAG.

This clone was seen at least ten times. The read terminates 3 residues ahead of where the CDR3 ends, so the germline J gene completes it. The V gene is TRBV20-1, the J gene TRBJ2-7, with 9 bases lining up with TRBD1. The CDR3 length is 13 residues. Unmatched junction bases numbered 8, after V lost 7 bases and J lost 4 bases. Germline-derived CDR1 and CDR2 are DFQATT and SNEGSKA (reference sequence). The CDR3 reads CSVKGTGRYEQYF. The covered CDR3 bases are TGCAGTGTTAAGGGGACAGGGAGGTACGAG.

This clone came up many times. Read data end 3 residues before the CDR3 end; the end is taken from the germline J gene. The genes are TRBV2 and TRBJ1-5, with D perhaps matching TRBD1 (6 bases). CDR1 and CDR2 from the germline V gene are SNHLY and FYNNEI. With 6 bases removed from V and 4 bases from J, the gap between germline ends came to 19 bases. The CDR3 has 16 amino acids. CDR3 protein: CASSATRQAQNQPQHF. CDR3 DNA (partial): TGTGCCAGCAGCGCCACGCGACAGGCCCAGAATCAGCCC.

This clone was detected many times. The sequence runs out 3 residues before the end of the CDR3; the remainder is reconstructed from the germline J gene. J is TRBJ2-1 and V is TRBV7-6; weak D call: TRBD2 (6 bases). Germline V gives CDR1 SGHVS, CDR2 FNYEAQ. This CDR3 contains 14 residues. The germline V and J ends were trimmed by 5 bases and 8 bases, with 16 bases remaining between them. The CDR3 spells CASSPRLVRDEQFF. CDR3 DNA (partial): TGTGCCAGCAGCCCCAGACTAGTCAGGGATGAG.

The sample holds many counts of this clone. The read terminates 3 residues ahead of where the CDR3 ends, so the germline J gene completes it. The rearrangement uses TRBV5-4 and TRBJ1-2, with a weak D call TRBD1 (6 bases). Germline assignment: CDR1 SGHNT and CDR2 YYREEE (reference sequence). CDR3 length: 13 amino acids. The CDR3 protein is CASSRPGGQGYTF. Incomplete CDR3 DNA: TGTGCCAGCAGCCGGCCGGGGGGCCAAGGC.

The table lists this clone with a few counts. The read terminates 3 residues ahead of where the CDR3 ends, so the germline J gene completes it. The genes are TRBV7-6 and TRBJ2-5, with no clear D. The CDR3 totals 14 residues. From germline, CDR1 is SGHVS and CDR2 FNYEAQ. The CDR3 spells CASSLIAGTDTQYF. The DNA read from the CDR3 is TGTGCCAGCAGCTTAATCGCAGGCACAGATACC.

In this sample, this clone turned up many times. This CDR3 reads CASSRDSSYEQYF. The CDR3 bases that were read are TGTGCCAGCAGCCGCGACAGCTCCTACGAG. The rearrangement joins TRBV7-8 to TRBJ2-7; D might be TRBD1 (5 bases). Read data end 3 residues before the CDR3 end; the end is taken from the germline J gene. The germline CDR1 and CDR2 sequences are SGHVS and FQNEAQ. V shed 5 bases and J shed 0 bases, with 8 bases lying between them. CDR3 length: 13 residues.